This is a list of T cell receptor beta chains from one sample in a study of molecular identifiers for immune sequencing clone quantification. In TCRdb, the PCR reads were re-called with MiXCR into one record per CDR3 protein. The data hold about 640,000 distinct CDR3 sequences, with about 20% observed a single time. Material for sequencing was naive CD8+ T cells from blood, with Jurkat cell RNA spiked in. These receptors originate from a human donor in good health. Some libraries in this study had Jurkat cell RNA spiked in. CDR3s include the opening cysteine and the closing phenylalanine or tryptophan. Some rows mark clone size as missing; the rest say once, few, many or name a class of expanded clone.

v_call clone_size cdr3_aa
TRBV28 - CASGQETGLVDQPQHF
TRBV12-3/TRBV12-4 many CASRKEERNQPQHF
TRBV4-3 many CASSPSQFGNEQFF
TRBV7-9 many CASSTRPRGGGEKLFF
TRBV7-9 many CASSSGLATNEQFF
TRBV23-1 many CASSLHGPTDTQYF
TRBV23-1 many CASSQSSAMVGYEQYF
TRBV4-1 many CASSQDLGQQETQYF
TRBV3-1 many CASSSRDGGGELFF
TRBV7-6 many CASSSRGQNTGELFF
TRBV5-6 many CASILQGDTEAFF
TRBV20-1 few CSARDRPSGHLIKNVQYF
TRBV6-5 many CASSYSSGQPQHF
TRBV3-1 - CASSPPQGASVEQYF
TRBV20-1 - CSAIWTRQSYNEQFF
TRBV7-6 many CASSPSTSGNTGELFF
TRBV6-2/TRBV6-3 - CASSYVRPGGDEQFF
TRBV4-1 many CASSYWTENTEAFF
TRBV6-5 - CASRPTEHYGYTF
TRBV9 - CASSARGGSNTGELFF
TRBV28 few CASSEGRGLAGTGELFF
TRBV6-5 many CASREGPGNEQYF
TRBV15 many CATSERNTEAFF
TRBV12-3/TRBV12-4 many CASSPPGQRTGELFF
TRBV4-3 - CASSQDQTGAYEQYF
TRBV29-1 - CSVEDKAAIRTF
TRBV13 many CASSLTSGGYEQYF
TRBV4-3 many CASSQDRQGVNEKLFF
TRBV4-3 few CASSEGQGALGTEAFF
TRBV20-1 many CSATPDSTGELFF
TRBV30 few CAWSVGGLGEQYF
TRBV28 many CASSHLDKNTEAFF
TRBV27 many CASTSSNLAKNIQYF
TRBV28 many CASSVADPTGELFF
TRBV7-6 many CASSLDPYNEQFF
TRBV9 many CASSPALTYEQYF
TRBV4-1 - CASSQTLAGYAETQYF
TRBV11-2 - CASSPGEGIYGYTF
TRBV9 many CASSVDGQNYGYTF
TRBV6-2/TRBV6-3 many CASSYSGASHQPQHF
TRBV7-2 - CASSQSHGAGDNEQFF
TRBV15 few CATSPESSYEQYF
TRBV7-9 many CASSSKEGTGELFF
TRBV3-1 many CASSLTQLDFTDTQYF
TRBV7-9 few CASSLAAGGETQYF
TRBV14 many CASRERGGPYNEQFF
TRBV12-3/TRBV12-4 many CASSFGPSTDTQYF
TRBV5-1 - CASSTGTVWGTGELFF
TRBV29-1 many CSCSWANVLTF
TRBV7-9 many CASSKPEEPYEQYF
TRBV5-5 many CASSSSSGIYNEQFF
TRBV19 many CASSMSGVPGANQPQHF
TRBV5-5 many CASSPQDTFYEQYF
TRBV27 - CACSLAGGLYEQYF
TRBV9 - CASSLYAGTPSREKLFF